This TCR beta chain originates from a study of vaccination effects on CD4 cells after COVID-19. Overall study findings and caveats: No early post-infection timepoints were available in the study, which also included few convalescent patients.

Measured with immunoSEQ multiplex PCR; TCRdb has only the in-frame clones, and not every one. The sample contains about 33,000 clones, around 73% of which appear only once. This CDR3 spans 15 amino acids. V was pared by 11 bases and J by 1 base, with 20 bases between. Germline loops: CDR1 MNHEY, CDR2 SMNVEV (reference sequence). Antigen-specific CD4+ T cell clonotypes were called by their expansion after viral peptide-pool culture in ViraFEST. Culture proceeded for approximately 10 days, and CD4+ T cells were then isolated. The person's infection with SARS-CoV-2, confirmed by PCR, took place between March and December 2020. As regards this clone: What it recognizes is unknown.

The sequencing used CD4+ T cells from PBMCs cultured with HCoV-NL63 spike peptides, collected before COVID-19 vaccination. This TCR was recovered from a human donor who had a prior SARS-CoV-2 infection. The rearrangement uses TRBV27 and TRBJ1-1; the D gene is possibly TRBD1 (5 bases). CDR3 coding DNA: TGTGCCTCCAAGTATTTTACCGGACAGAACACTGAAGCTTTCTTT. It encodes CASKYFTGQNTEAFF.